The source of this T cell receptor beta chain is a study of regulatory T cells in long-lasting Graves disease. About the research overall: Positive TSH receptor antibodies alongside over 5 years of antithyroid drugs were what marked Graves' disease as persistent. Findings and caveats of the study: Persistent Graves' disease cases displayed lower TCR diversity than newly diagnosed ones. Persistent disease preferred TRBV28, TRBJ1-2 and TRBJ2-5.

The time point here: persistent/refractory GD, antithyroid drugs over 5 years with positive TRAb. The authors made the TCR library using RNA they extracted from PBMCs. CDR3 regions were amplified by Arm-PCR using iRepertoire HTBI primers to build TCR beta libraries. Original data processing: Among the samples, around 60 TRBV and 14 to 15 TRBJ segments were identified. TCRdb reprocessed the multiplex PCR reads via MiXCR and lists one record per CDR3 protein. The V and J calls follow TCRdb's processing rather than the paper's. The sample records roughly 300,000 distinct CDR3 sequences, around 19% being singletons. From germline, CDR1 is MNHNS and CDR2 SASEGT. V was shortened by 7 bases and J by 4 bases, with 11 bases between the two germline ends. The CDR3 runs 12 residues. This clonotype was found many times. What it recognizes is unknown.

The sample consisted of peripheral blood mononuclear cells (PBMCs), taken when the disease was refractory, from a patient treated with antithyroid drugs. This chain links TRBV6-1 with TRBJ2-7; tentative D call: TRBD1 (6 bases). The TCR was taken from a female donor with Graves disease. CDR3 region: CASNFRGYEQYF. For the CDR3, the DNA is TGTGCCAGCAATTTCAGGGGTTACGAGCAGTACTTC.